The 2 T cell receptor beta chains given below trace back to one sample, sequenced in a study of response to subunit inactivated influenza vaccine. TCRdb re-called the RT-PCR reads through MiXCR, storing one row per CDR3 protein. The sample has hundreds of thousands of distinct CDR3 sequences; 14% are singletons. Sequenced here: PBMCs from blood, sampled 14 to 15 days before vaccination. The receptors were gathered from a man over 45 who received an inactivated influenza vaccine.

This clonotype was recorded a few times. The chain employs TRBV29-1 and TRBJ1-1, with D unresolved. The V and J ends lost 6 bases and 6 bases respectively, with 14 bases between them. Germline V gives CDR1 SQVTM, CDR2 ANQGSEA. This CDR3 has 12 amino acids. In DNA form, the CDR3 reads TGCAGCGTCGGCCCTAGCCTGGCTGAAGCTTTCTTT. The encoded protein is CSVGPSLAEAFF.

V gene TRBV11-2 combines with J gene TRBJ2-7, with TRBD2 as a possible D gene (7 bases). V gave up 2 bases and J gave up 3 bases, with 17 bases separating them. Per the germline V gene, CDR1 is SGHAT and CDR2 is FQNNGV. The CDR3 extends over 16 amino acids. This chain's CDR3 is CASSLQRGGKGYEQYF. CDR3 bases: TGTGCCAGCAGCTTACAAAGGGGGGGCAAAGGCTACGAGCAGTACTTC.